This is a list of T cell receptor beta chains from one sample in a study of T-cell memory formation after mild COVID-19. TCRdb reprocessed the 5' RACE reads with MiXCR, giving one entry per CDR3 protein. This table has around 250,000 distinct CDR3 sequences, roughly 17% appearing once. The sequenced material came from PBMCs or a T cell subset sorted from them (not recorded which). The source is a man younger than 35 who had mild COVID-19 (a few samples of this study predate the infection). Cell type and time point are not known. Each CDR3 is given with its conserved first and last residue. A D gene is named only where the DNA matches it firmly. Clone size is stated in some rows and not others, as once, few, many or a class when expanded.

CDR3 DNA	CDR3 protein	V gene	D gene	J gene	clone size
TGTGCCAGTAGTACAACTAGCGGGAACAATGAGCAGTTCTTC	CASSTTSGNNEQFF	TRBV19	TRBD2	TRBJ2-1	NA
TGTGCCAGCAGTGACGGGGTGGAAGCTTTCTTT	CASSDGVEAFF	TRBV6-2/TRBV6-3	NA	TRBJ1-1	NA
TGTGCCAGCAGCCAAGATTGGAGCGGGGGGACTAAAGAGACCCAGTACTTC	CASSQDWSGGTKETQYF	TRBV4-2	TRBD2	TRBJ2-5	few
TGTGCCAGCAGCCATCTCGAGTGGCGGGGGCCTCTTACAGATACGCAGTATTTT	CASSHLEWRGPLTDTQYF	TRBV11-2	NA	TRBJ2-3	NA
TGTGCCAGCTCCGGGGCGGGGGGCCGAATAGAGACCCAGTACTTC	CASSGAGGRIETQYF	TRBV12-3/TRBV12-4	TRBD2	TRBJ2-5	many
TGCAGCGTAAAGACAGGTTTTCGGGAGCAGTACTTC	CSVKTGFREQYF	TRBV29-1	NA	TRBJ2-7	few
TGCAGTGCAACACGGGACAGGGCAAGCACAGATACGCAGTATTTT	CSATRDRASTDTQYF	TRBV20-1	TRBD1	TRBJ2-3	NA
TGTGCCAGCAGTTTAAGGGGGGAGTTCTGGGATGGCTACACCTTC	CASSLRGEFWDGYTF	TRBV6-5	NA	TRBJ1-2	few
TGTGCCAGCAGCGTAGCTCATGGCAGGAAGAGGGAGACCCAGTACTTC	CASSVAHGRKRETQYF	TRBV9	NA	TRBJ2-5	once
TGTGCCAGCAGCTCTCCAGACAGGGTGGATGAAAAACTGTTTTTT	CASSSPDRVDEKLFF	TRBV7-9	TRBD1	TRBJ1-4	NA
TGTGCCAGCAGTGACACAGGGGACGAGCAGTACTTC	CASSDTGDEQYF	TRBV25-1	TRBD1	TRBJ2-7	few
TGCGCCAGCAGCTGGTGGGATGCTGACATGGGCGAGCAGTACTTC	CASSWWDADMGEQYF	TRBV5-1	NA	TRBJ2-7	many
TGTGCCATCAGTGAGAAGTCCCAGCTCAACTATGGCTACACCTTC	CAISEKSQLNYGYTF	TRBV10-3	NA	TRBJ1-2	few
TGCGCCAGCAGCTTAAGGGCCTCGAACACCGGGGAGCTGTTTTTT	CASSLRASNTGELFF	TRBV5-1	NA	TRBJ2-2	many
TGCGCCAGCAGCTTGGGGGCGGGGGCACAAGAGACCCAGTACTTC	CASSLGAGAQETQYF	TRBV5-1	NA	TRBJ2-5	NA
TGCGCCAGCAGCTTGGGACAGGGGGGAGATTACAATGAGCAGTTCTTC	CASSLGQGGDYNEQFF	TRBV5-1	TRBD1	TRBJ2-1	few
TGCAGTGCTGGAGACAGGGGACATGGCTACACCTTC	CSAGDRGHGYTF	TRBV20-1	TRBD1	TRBJ1-2	NA
TGCGCCAGCAGCCACCAGGTTGGCAGGGACACTGAAGCTTTCTTT	CASSHQVGRDTEAFF	TRBV4-1	NA	TRBJ1-1	NA
TGTGCCAGTAGTTCCCGGGGGTTCCGGGGACAGTATTTT	CASSSRGFRGQYF	TRBV19	NA	TRBJ2-3	NA
TGCGCCAGCAGCCCCTTTAGCGGGGGGGCCGGGTCCTACAATGAGCAGTTCTTC	CASSPFSGGAGSYNEQFF	TRBV4-1	TRBD2	TRBJ2-1	NA
TGTGCCAGCTCACCCGCTCCGGCCACTGAAGCTTTCTTT	CASSPAPATEAFF	TRBV18	NA	TRBJ1-1	few
TGTGCCTGGAGTACTGGGTCCGAGCAGTACTTC	CAWSTGSEQYF	TRBV30	NA	TRBJ2-7	NA
TGTGCCAGCAGCCCGGGGGGGCCCTTGGAGACCCAGTACTTC	CASSPGGPLETQYF	TRBV7-3	TRBD2	TRBJ2-5	medium-sized
TGTGCCAGCAGCCCACGGGGTTTGAGGCGGACGGTTGCAGATACGCAGTATTTT	CASSPRGLRRTVADTQYF	TRBV3-1	NA	TRBJ2-3	few
TGTGCCAGCAGCTCCCGGACAGGGGGCACTGAAGCTTTCTTT	CASSSRTGGTEAFF	TRBV14	TRBD1	TRBJ1-1	NA
TGCGCCAGCAGCCAAGATAGAGGGGGGGCCGGGGAGCTGTTTTTT	CASSQDRGGAGELFF	TRBV4-3	NA	TRBJ2-2	NA
TGCAGTGCTAGAGACCCTATGACAGGGAACTATGGCTACACCTTC	CSARDPMTGNYGYTF	TRBV20-1	TRBD1	TRBJ1-2	many
TGTGCCAGCAGTAGCCAGGGTCGGTCACCCCTCCACTTT	CASSSQGRSPLHF	TRBV6-1	NA	TRBJ1-6	NA
TGCGCCAGCAGCCAAGCGACTGGATACCCTAACACTGAAGCTTTCTTT	CASSQATGYPNTEAFF	TRBV4-3	NA	TRBJ1-1	NA
TGTGCCACAACGGGGGCAGGGGGCACTGAAGCTTTCTTT	CATTGAGGTEAFF	TRBV24-1	TRBD1	TRBJ1-1	NA
TGCGCCAGCAGCCGCATGGACGGGACCTACGAGCAGTACTTC	CASSRMDGTYEQYF	TRBV5-1	NA	TRBJ2-7	few